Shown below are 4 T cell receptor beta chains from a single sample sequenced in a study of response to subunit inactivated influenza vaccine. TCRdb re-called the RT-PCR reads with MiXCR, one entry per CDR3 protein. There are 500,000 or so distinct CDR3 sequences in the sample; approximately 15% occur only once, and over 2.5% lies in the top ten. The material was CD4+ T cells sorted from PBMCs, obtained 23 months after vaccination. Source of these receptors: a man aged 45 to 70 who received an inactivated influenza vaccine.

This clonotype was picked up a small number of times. The CDR3 reads CASSVDMNYGYTF. The CDR3 nucleotides are TGTGCCAGCAGCGTAGATATGAACTATGGCTACACCTTC. The V gene is TRBV7-2, the J gene TRBJ1-2; D call uncertain. Trimming removed 5 bases at V and 2 bases at J, with 9 bases between. The germline V gene encodes CDR1 SGHTA and CDR2 FQGNSA. The CDR3 consists of 13 residues.

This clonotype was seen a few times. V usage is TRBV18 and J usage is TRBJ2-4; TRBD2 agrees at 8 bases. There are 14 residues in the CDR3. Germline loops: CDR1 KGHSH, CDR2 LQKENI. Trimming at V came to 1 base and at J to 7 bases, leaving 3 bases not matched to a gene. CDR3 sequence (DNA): TGTGCCAGCTCACCACGCCGGGAGGGGAACATTCAGTACTTC. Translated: CASSPRREGNIQYF.

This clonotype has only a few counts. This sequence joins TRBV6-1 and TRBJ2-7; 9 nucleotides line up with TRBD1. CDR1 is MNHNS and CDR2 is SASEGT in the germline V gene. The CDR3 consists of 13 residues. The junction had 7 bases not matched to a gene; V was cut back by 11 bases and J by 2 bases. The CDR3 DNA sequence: TGTGCCGGAACCGGGACAGGGACCTACGAGCAGTACTTC. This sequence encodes CAGTGTGTYEQYF.

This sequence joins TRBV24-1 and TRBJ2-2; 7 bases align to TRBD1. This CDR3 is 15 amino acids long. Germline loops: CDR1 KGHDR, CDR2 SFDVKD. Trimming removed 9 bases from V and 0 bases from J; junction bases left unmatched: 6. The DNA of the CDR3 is TGTGCCACCCGACGAGGGGGCGCGAACACCGGGGAGCTGTTTTTT. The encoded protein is CATRRGGANTGELFF.